This entry features one T cell receptor beta chain sequence. This record belongs to a study of blood T cell repertoires in COVID-19. Background on the study: Sites in the United States, Italy and Spain provided acute and convalescent COVID-19 samples. Sources were T cells, B-cell-depleted T cells, or PBMCs; the material itself was cDNA or gDNA.

Method: immunoSEQ multiplex PCR; TCRdb's copy keeps in-frame clones and lacks some. The sample carries about 200,000 clones, 88% recorded once. The length of the CDR3 is 15 residues. The V end lost 1 base, the J end lost 5 bases, and 14 bases lay between the germline ends. Germline V CDR1 and CDR2: SGDLS, YYNGEE. This chain connects TRBV9 to TRBJ2-3, with D possibly matching TRBD2 (5 bases). The sample comprised peripheral blood. This receptor was taken from a man between 18 and 29 years old with active or convalescent COVID-19. CDR3 protein: CASSVTSEAGDTQYF. The CDR3 DNA reads TGTGCCAGCAGCGTAACTAGTGAGGCAGGAGATACGCAGTATTTT.